The 18 T cell receptor beta chains below were found in one sample sequenced in a study of T cell clonotyping in hematopoietic cell transplantation. TCRdb's table, derived via immunoSEQ multiplex PCR, lists solely in-frame clones and lacks some. The sample includes a few thousand clones, around 79% of them seen just once. The sample here was PBMCs, taken 100 days after allogeneic stem cell transplant. These receptors all come from a male patient in his fifties who had an allogeneic stem cell transplant from a related donor, so the T cells may come from the graft donor. Some clones in this sample may be carry-over from other donors' samples.

The rearrangement uses TRBV7-5 and TRBJ1-6. TRBV7-5 counts as a pseudogene. The CDR3 is 15 residues long. In nucleotides, the CDR3 is TGTGCCAGAAGCTTAATCGGACCCGTCTCTTCACCCCTCCACTTT. The encoded protein is CARSLIGPVSSPLHF.

The rearrangement uses TRBV6-4 and TRBJ2-1; TRBD2 aligns across 7 bases. The germline V gene has CDR1 MRHNA and CDR2 SNTAGT. J was trimmed by 8 bases and V by 5 bases; bases with no gene match: 9. CDR3 length: 14 residues. The DNA of the CDR3 is TGTGCCAGCAGTCCACAGCGGGATAGCTATGAGCAGTTCTTC. Translation gives CASSPQRDSYEQFF.

V and J are TRBV10-3 and TRBJ2-3; 9 nucleotides align to TRBD1. Germline CDR1 and CDR2: ENHRY and SYGVKD. The CDR3 loop spans 16 amino acids. V shed 6 bases, J shed 0 bases, and the junction held 7 bases outside the gene matches. CDR3 in DNA: TGTGCCATCAGCTCACGGGGGACAGGGAGCACAGATACGCAGTATTTT. Protein: CAISSRGTGSTDTQYF.

This chain joins TRBV6-1 and TRBJ2-7; perhaps TRBD1 as D (6 bases). CDR1 and CDR2 from the germline V gene are MNHNS and SASEGT. The CDR3 contains 14 residues. The V end lost 4 bases, the J end lost 6 bases, and 16 bases lay between the germline ends. The CDR3 nucleotides are TGTGCCAGCAGTGGGACAGCCTCCCTCGCCGAGCAGTACTTC. It translates to CASSGTASLAEQYF.

The chain has TRBV7-9 and TRBJ2-4, with TRBD2 identical over 7 bases. CDR1 and CDR2 (germline): SEHNR, FQNEAQ (reference sequence). With 4 bases clipped from V and 4 bases from J, the junction kept 10 bases outside the gene matches. This CDR3 has 16 amino acids. The CDR3 bases are TGTGCCAGCAGCTGGGTCCCTAGCGGCCAAAAAAACATTCAGTACTTC. This translates into CASSWVPSGQKNIQYF.

The chain uses TRBV6-5 and TRBJ1-5; 8 positions match TRBD1. CDR1 and CDR2 from the germline V gene are MNHEY and SVGAGI. This CDR3 has 15 residues. Trimming took 0 bases from V and 4 from J; bases not matched to a gene: 2. CDR3 DNA: TGTGCCAGCAGTTACTCAGGACAGGGAAATCAGCCCCAGCATTTT. Translated, it gives CASSYSGQGNQPQHF.

J is TRBJ1-2 and V is TRBV28; TRBD1 matches at 9 bases. CDR1 is MDHEN and CDR2 is SYDVKM in the germline V gene. The length of the CDR3 is 15 residues. Losses at the gene ends were 6 bases for V and 5 bases for J; bases not matched to a gene: 10. CDR3 region: CASRFTGGDGYGYTF. For the CDR3, the DNA is TGTGCCAGCAGATTTACAGGGGGCGATGGGTATGGCTACACCTTC.

The chain recombines TRBV9 with TRBJ2-2; D perhaps matches TRBD1 (6 bases). Trimming cost V 3 bases and J 6 bases, with 9 bases left between them. CDR1 SGDLS and CDR2 YYNGEE come from the germline V gene. The CDR3 consists of 13 residues. The chain's CDR3 is CASSEQGAGELFF. The CDR3, as DNA: TGTGCCAGCAGCGAACAGGGAGCCGGGGAGCTGTTTTTT.

The chain employs TRBV19 and TRBJ1-5, with 7 positions matching TRBD1. The ends lost 3 bases at V and 4 bases at J; junction bases unmatched: 6. There are 15 residues in the CDR3. Per germline, CDR1 LNHDA and CDR2 SQIVND (reference sequence). The CDR3 DNA is TGTGCCAGTAGTATTGGGGGGACAGAAAATCAGCCCCAGCATTTT. Translated: CASSIGGTENQPQHF.

The chain carries TRBV19 and TRBJ1-2; D call uncertain. CDR1 and CDR2 (germline): LNHDA, SQIVND (reference sequence). V lost 8 bases, J lost 5 bases, and 18 bases lay in between. The CDR3 runs 14 residues. Here the CDR3 reads CASALAGSLYGYTF. The CDR3 DNA reads as TGTGCCAGTGCCCTGGCAGGAAGCCTTTATGGCTACACCTTC.

The sample holds a few counts of this clone. The chain recombines TRBV9 with TRBJ2-5; 10 bases fit TRBD1. This CDR3 is 15 amino acids long. Germline-derived CDR1 and CDR2 are SGDLS and YYNGEE. The V gene end was trimmed by 4 bases and the J gene end by 5 bases; junction bases not matched to a gene: 8. CDR3 bases: TGTGCCAGCAGCCCAGGGACAGGGGATGTCGAGACCCAGTACTTC. Translation gives CASSPGTGDVETQYF.

The gene calls are TRBV5-1 and TRBJ2-5; 9 bases line up with TRBD1. The trim removed 3 bases at V and 2 bases at J, leaving 2 bases unmatched. Looked up from germline, CDR1 is SGHRS and CDR2 is YFSETQ. The CDR3 has 14 residues. The CDR3 spells CASSWDRAQETQYF. CDR3 nucleotides: TGCGCCAGCAGCTGGGACAGGGCTCAAGAGACCCAGTACTTC.

The rearrangement joins TRBV28 to TRBJ2-2; D gene ambiguous. Germline V gene sequence: CDR1 MDHEN, CDR2 SYDVKM. Trimming left V 6 bases short and J 0 bases short, with 11 bases between. The CDR3 sequence is 15 residues long. CDR3 in amino acids: CASSPQRANTGELFF. CDR3 bases: TGTGCCAGCAGCCCACAGAGAGCGAACACCGGGGAGCTGTTTTTT.

The chain joins TRBV10-3 to TRBJ1-2; D gene unclear. CDR1 and CDR2 from the germline V gene are ENHRY and SYGVKD. The CDR3 has 12 residues. Trimming removed 6 bases from V and 8 bases from J, with 13 bases in between. In DNA, the CDR3 is TGTGCCATCAGCCGAGAGAGATCCGGCTACACCTTC. It codes for CAISRERSGYTF.

V and J are TRBV19 and TRBJ1-1; D not certain. The CDR3 covers 13 residues. Trimming removed 5 bases from V and 5 bases from J, with 12 bases in between. From germline, CDR1 is LNHDA and CDR2 SQIVND (reference sequence). DNA for the CDR3: TGTGCCAGTAGTTTCCGGGGTTTGACTGAAGCTTTCTTT. It yields the protein CASSFRGLTEAFF.

V usage is TRBV30 and J usage is TRBJ1-5; D not certain. V was clipped by 0 bases and J by 2 bases, with 11 bases between them. The CDR3 sequence is 15 residues long. CDR1 GTSNPN and CDR2 SVGIG come from the germline V gene (reference sequence). CDR3 bases: TGTGCCTGGAGTGTTGGGTTTAACCGCAATCAGCCCCAGCATTTT. Translating gives CAWSVGFNRNQPQHF.

The chain uses TRBV28 and TRBJ1-4; weak D call: TRBD1 (6 bases). The CDR3 extends over 14 amino acids. Trimming took off 5 bases at V and 8 bases at J, with 15 bases between the two ends. Germline-derived CDR1 and CDR2 are MDHEN and SYDVKM. CDR3 protein: CASSAPGAHEKLFF. The CDR3 DNA reads TGTGCCAGCAGTGCCCCAGGGGCACACGAAAAACTGTTTTTT. Looking up the rest from reference TRBV28 and TRBJ1-4 gives the full variable domain: DVKVTQSSRYLVKRTGEKVFLECVQDMDHENMFWYRQDPGLGLRLIYFSYDVKMKEKGDIPEGYSVSREKKERFSLILESASTNQTSMYLCASSAPGAHEKLFFGSGTQLSVL.

The chain employs TRBV28 and TRBJ2-7; D gene uncertain. Germline-derived CDR1 and CDR2 are MDHEN and SYDVKM. The CDR3 has 13 amino acids. V dropped 7 bases and J dropped 4 bases, with 14 bases sitting between them. CDR3 in DNA: TGTGCCAGCACATCCGTGCCACCTTACGAGCAGTACTTC. This translates into CASTSVPPYEQYF. Full variable domain (remainder filled in from reference TRBV28 and TRBJ2-7): DVKVTQSSRYLVKRTGEKVFLECVQDMDHENMFWYRQDPGLGLRLIYFSYDVKMKEKGDIPEGYSVSREKKERFSLILESASTNQTSMYLCASTSVPPYEQYFGPGTRLTVT.